This T cell receptor beta chain was captured by sequencing in a study of blood T cell repertoires in COVID-19. Study overall: From the United States, Italy and Spain came samples of acute and convalescent COVID-19. PBMCs, B-cell-depleted T cells, or T cells provided the cDNA or gDNA that made up the material.

The CDR3 is 14 amino acids. Germline loops: CDR1 SGDLS, CDR2 YYNGEE. V lost 2 bases to trimming and J lost 2 bases; unmatched junction nucleotides: 3. In the original analysis: Estimated nucleated cell counts came from reference gene primer amplification. The repertoire was sequenced with immunoSEQ multiplex PCR; TCRdb's copy has only in-frame clones and lacks some. That table supplies the V and J calls and clone size; D and trimming were determined from the DNA. The repertoire holds 25,000 or so clones, with 90% to 95% as singletons. The V call is TRBV9, the J call TRBJ1-1; TRBD1 matches 7 bases. The sample taken for sequencing was peripheral blood. The TCR was taken from a woman aged 50 to 65 with active COVID-19. This CDR3 is CASSVSGGNTEAFF. For the CDR3, the DNA is TGTGCCAGCAGCGTTTCAGGGGGAAACACTGAAGCTTTCTTT.